This is a list of T cell receptor beta chains from one sample in a study of neurological immune-mediated disorders. From the 5' RACE reads, TCRdb called clonotypes with MiXCR, one entry per CDR3 protein. The sample lists roughly 45,000 distinct CDR3 sequences, roughly 14% occurring once. Sequenced material: PBMCs. The receptors come from a man aged 25 to 40 in good health. Each CDR3 is given with its conserved first and last residue. D genes are given only for firm matches. For some rows the clone size is stated as once, few or many, or as a class when expanded; others skip it.

cdr3_nt,cdr3_aa,clone_size,v_call,j_call,d_call
TGCGCCAGCAGTACCCCGACAGATTTGGGTCAGCCCCAGCATTTT,CASSTPTDLGQPQHF,many,TRBV10-1,TRBJ1-5,-
TGCGCCTACAGACTGGCCTACAATGAGCAGTTCTTC,CAYRLAYNEQFF,few,TRBV10-1,TRBJ2-1,-
TGCGCCAGCAGCTTGGTTGGGGGGACTAGCGGGATCTCCTACGAGCAGTACTTC,CASSLVGGTSGISYEQYF,many,TRBV5-1,TRBJ2-7,TRBD2
TGCGCCAGCAGCCCCCCGACTAGCGGCACAGATACGCAGTATTTT,CASSPPTSGTDTQYF,many,TRBV5-1,TRBJ2-3,TRBD2
TGCGCCAGCAGCTTGCGGGACAGGGGGCAGAGCATTCAGTACTTC,CASSLRDRGQSIQYF,many,TRBV5-1,TRBJ2-4,TRBD1
TGCAGTGCCCCTGGGGCTAGCGGGACCATGAACACCGGGGAGCTGTTTTTT,CSAPGASGTMNTGELFF,many,TRBV20-1,TRBJ2-2,TRBD2
TGTGCCAGCTCCCCATTGCCCCATGACTACGAGCAGTACTTC,CASSPLPHDYEQYF,few,TRBV18,TRBJ2-7,-
TGTGCCAGCAGTTTTCGGGAAAGGGCCAATGAAGCTTTCTTT,CASSFRERANEAFF,-,TRBV25-1,TRBJ1-1,-
TGCGCCAGCAGCTTGGCGTCTAGCAGATTCACAGATACGCAGTATTTT,CASSLASSRFTDTQYF,many,TRBV5-1,TRBJ2-3,-
TGCGCCAGCAGCCACCTACAGCTAGCCAAAAACATTCAGTACTTC,CASSHLQLAKNIQYF,many,TRBV4-1,TRBJ2-4,-
TGCGCCAGCAGCTTGCAGACTCACAATGAGCAGTTCTTC,CASSLQTHNEQFF,many,TRBV5-1,TRBJ2-1,-
TGCAGTGCTGCGCCGGACTGGTACAATGAGCAGTTCTTC,CSAAPDWYNEQFF,many,TRBV20-1,TRBJ2-1,-
TGTGCCAGCAGTTTTGGTAGCGGGAGGGCAACCGGGGAGCTGTTTTTT,CASSFGSGRATGELFF,many,TRBV12-3/TRBV12-4,TRBJ2-2,TRBD2
TGTGCCATCAGTGAGTCGACAGGACCGAACACTGAAGCTTTCTTT,CAISESTGPNTEAFF,many,TRBV10-3,TRBJ1-1,-
TGTGCCAGCAGCCAAGAACAACTAGCGAGTGGGAATGAGCAGTTCTTC,CASSQEQLASGNEQFF,medium-sized,TRBV3-1,TRBJ2-1,TRBD2
TGTGCCAGCAGCCAAGAAACAGATACGCAGTATTTT,CASSQETDTQYF,many,TRBV3-1,TRBJ2-3,-
TGTGCCAGCAGCTTAGGCTGGACAGTACATAGCAATCAGCCCCAGCATTTT,CASSLGWTVHSNQPQHF,many,TRBV7-2,TRBJ1-5,-
TGCAGTTTCCCCGCTAGCGGGACGAACACAGATACGCAGTATTTT,CSFPASGTNTDTQYF,many,TRBV20-1,TRBJ2-3,TRBD2
TGTGCCAGCAGAGCTAGCGGGACGAATGAGCAGTTCTTC,CASRASGTNEQFF,many,TRBV28,TRBJ2-1,TRBD2
TGTGCCAGCAGCTATACCGGGACAGGGACCTACAATGAGCAGTTCTTC,CASSYTGTGTYNEQFF,-,TRBV7-6,TRBJ2-1,TRBD1
TGTGCCACCAGCCTAAGACTAGCGTCATACAATGAGCAGTTCTTC,CATSLRLASYNEQFF,many,TRBV15,TRBJ2-1,TRBD2
TGTGCCAGCAGCTCAAATGGGGCTAGCACAGATACGCAGTATTTT,CASSSNGASTDTQYF,-,TRBV9,TRBJ2-3,-
TGTGCCAGCAGCAGAACCGGGACTACCTACAATGAGCAGTTCTTC,CASSRTGTTYNEQFF,many,TRBV7-2,TRBJ2-1,TRBD2
TGTGCCAGCAGTCTCCAACAGGTTGCCTACGAGCAGTACTTC,CASSLQQVAYEQYF,many,TRBV12-3/TRBV12-4,TRBJ2-7,-
TGTGCCAGCAGTGAGGCTGACGGTTACTATGGCTACACCTTC,CASSEADGYYGYTF,-,TRBV6-1,TRBJ1-2,-
TGCGCCAGCAGCCAAGGAGCATTAGCGGGATCGTACCAAGAGACCCAGTACTTC,CASSQGALAGSYQETQYF,many,TRBV5-1,TRBJ2-5,TRBD2
TGCAGCGTTACCGGGACAGGGGGCGTCGACTATGGCTACACCTTC,CSVTGTGGVDYGYTF,many,TRBV29-1,TRBJ1-2,TRBD1
TGCAGCGTTGAAGCACAGGGGGACACCTACGAGCAGTACTTC,CSVEAQGDTYEQYF,many,TRBV29-1,TRBJ2-7,TRBD1
TGTGCCAGCAGTTCCTATAGGGACAACAACTATGGCTACACCTTC,CASSSYRDNNYGYTF,-,TRBV6-2/TRBV6-3,TRBJ1-2,-
TGCAGTGCTAGAGGTGAAACGGGAGTCTCCTACAATGAGCAGTTCTTC,CSARGETGVSYNEQFF,many,TRBV20-1,TRBJ2-1,-
TGCGCCAGCAGCCAAGAGCAGGCGGACACCGGGGAGCTGTTTTTT,CASSQEQADTGELFF,many,TRBV4-1,TRBJ2-2,-
TGTGCCAGCTCACCCCCCGGGGGTTCGGCCTACGAGCAGTACTTC,CASSPPGGSAYEQYF,few,TRBV18,TRBJ2-7,-
TGCGCCAGCAGCTTGGGGCAGGGAAGTCAGCCCCAGCATTTT,CASSLGQGSQPQHF,many,TRBV5-1,TRBJ1-5,-
TGCGCCAGCAGCCTACCGGGACAGAAATCCTACGAGCAGTACTTC,CASSLPGQKSYEQYF,many,TRBV5-1,TRBJ2-7,TRBD1
TGTGCCAGCAGTTTCGTTGTAACTAATGAAAAACTGTTTTTT,CASSFVVTNEKLFF,once,TRBV27,TRBJ1-4,-
TGTGCCAGCAGCTTAGCGGCACATCAGCCCCAGCATTTT,CASSLAAHQPQHF,many,TRBV7-6,TRBJ1-5,-
TGTGCCAGCGCCGGGGGACAGGCTTCTAACTATGGCTACACCTTC,CASAGGQASNYGYTF,-,TRBV18,TRBJ1-2,TRBD1
TGCAGCGTTGGTAAGGGCCCCATGGGGGAGCAGTACTTC,CSVGKGPMGEQYF,-,TRBV29-1,TRBJ2-7,-
TGCAGCGTTGTGAGGGGCGGGCAGAACACTGAAGCTTTCTTT,CSVVRGGQNTEAFF,many,TRBV29-1,TRBJ1-1,-
TGTGCCACCCGGTCAGGGTCTAGCACAGATACGCAGTATTTT,CATRSGSSTDTQYF,-,TRBV10-3,TRBJ2-3,-
TGTGCCAACCCGACATTGTGTTTCCCTTACAATGAGCAGTTCTTC,CANPTLCFPYNEQFF,many,TRBV6-4,TRBJ2-1,-
TGCGCCAGCAAGACTAGCGGAGTTGGGAATGAGCAGTTCTTC,CASKTSGVGNEQFF,many,TRBV5-1,TRBJ2-1,TRBD2
TGTGCCATCAGTGTGGACAGGGAAACTTCACCCCTCCACTTT,CAISVDRETSPLHF,many,TRBV10-3,TRBJ1-6,TRBD1
TGCGCCAGCAGCTTAGGCCTAGCGGGAGCGAGCACAGATACGCAGTATTTT,CASSLGLAGASTDTQYF,many,TRBV5-1,TRBJ2-3,TRBD2
TGCGCCAGCAGCGGTTGGACAGGAGCCACAGATACGCAGTATTTT,CASSGWTGATDTQYF,many,TRBV5-1,TRBJ2-3,TRBD1
TGTGCCACCGGGGAACGAAGCAATCAGCCCCAGCATTTT,CATGERSNQPQHF,-,TRBV6-5,TRBJ1-5,-
TGCAGTGCCATTGGACAGTTCGAGGGGGAGACCCAGTACTTC,CSAIGQFEGETQYF,-,TRBV20-1,TRBJ2-5,-
TGCGCCAGCAGCTTGGTGGACAAGCGAAATGAGCAGTTCTTC,CASSLVDKRNEQFF,many,TRBV5-1,TRBJ2-1,-